This T cell receptor (beta chain) emerged from a study of regulatory T cells in long-lasting Graves disease. Study-level information: To qualify as persistent, Graves' disease required over 5 years of antithyroid drugs with positive TSH receptor antibodies.

Study conclusions and caveats: Accuracy was perhaps lowered by the small sample size.

The V gene lost 3 bases and the J gene lost 0 bases, with 19 bases spanning the gap. Germline lookup yields CDR1 SGHDT and CDR2 YYEEEE. The CDR3 is 18 residues long. Building the TCR beta libraries relied on iRepertoire HTBI primers, and CDR3 regions underwent Arm-PCR. TCRdb fed the multiplex PCR reads into MiXCR, producing one record per CDR3 protein. This repertoire shows about 660,000 distinct CDR3 sequences, about 30% found once; its top ten account for about two fifths. The sample's time point: persistent/refractory GD, antithyroid drugs over 5 years with positive TRAb. PBMC RNA was the source of the TCR library. It was American Thyroid Association guidelines that determined Graves' disease diagnosis. For this clonotype: Its target is unknown.

This TCR was recovered from a female donor with Graves disease. This chain uses TRBV5-6 with TRBJ2-4; tentatively, D is TRBD1 (5 bases). The source material was peripheral blood mononuclear cells (PBMCs), sampled when the disease was refractory, from a patient treated with antithyroid drugs. The CDR3 reads CASSSDGQGNLAKNIQYF. The CDR3 DNA reads as TGTGCCAGCAGCTCGGACGGCCAGGGTAATCTAGCCAAAAACATTCAGTACTTC.